These T cell receptor beta chains were read from a single sample in a study of OX40 agonist ivuxolimab in advanced cancers. TCRdb keeps only in-frame clones here, not all; method: immunoSEQ multiplex PCR. The sample contains under 85,000 clones, about 85% of which appear only once. The specimen was CD4+ or CD8+ T cells sorted from blood, collected in a trial of the OX40 agonist ivuxolimab. These receptors all come from an adult with an advanced solid tumor such as melanoma, head and neck, liver or kidney cancer. Each CDR3 is given with its conserved first and last residue. Fields, in order: clone size, D gene, J gene, V gene, CDR3 length, CDR3 protein, CDR3 DNA. D genes are given only for firm matches. The listing skips clone size in some rows; elsewhere it reads once, few, many or a size class.

clone size: .
D gene: .
J gene: TRBJ1-5
V gene: TRBV6-1
CDR3 length: 13
CDR3 protein: CASKTQMDQPQHF
CDR3 DNA: TGTGCCTCGAAGACACAGATGGATCAGCCCCAGCATTTT

clone size: .
D gene: .
J gene: TRBJ2-7
V gene: TRBV4-1
CDR3 length: 14
CDR3 protein: CASSQDRSHYEQYF
CDR3 DNA: TGCGCCAGCAGCCAAGATCGATCCCACTACGAGCAGTACTTC

clone size: .
D gene: .
J gene: TRBJ2-2
V gene: TRBV27
CDR3 length: 16
CDR3 protein: CASSLPGGSNTGELFF
CDR3 DNA: TGTGCCAGCAGTCTTCCGGGGGGCTCGAACACCGGGGAGCTGTTTTTT

clone size: .
D gene: .
J gene: TRBJ1-1
V gene: TRBV5-5
CDR3 length: 14
CDR3 protein: CASSLRGMNTEAFF
CDR3 DNA: TGTGCCAGCAGCCTCAGGGGCATGAACACTGAAGCTTTCTTT

clone size: .
D gene: .
J gene: TRBJ2-5
V gene: TRBV6-1
CDR3 length: 18
CDR3 protein: CASSDRPQQGGPQETQYF
CDR3 DNA: TGTGCCAGCAGTGACCGGCCCCAACAGGGGGGGCCACAAGAGACCCAGTACTTC

clone size: once
D gene: .
J gene: TRBJ2-7
V gene: TRBV5-4
CDR3 length: 13
CDR3 protein: CASSLRAARQQYF
CDR3 DNA: TGTGCCAGCAGCTTGAGGGCAGCCCGACAGCAGTACTTC

clone size: .
D gene: TRBD1
J gene: TRBJ1-3
V gene: TRBV7-3
CDR3 length: 14
CDR3 protein: CASSPRTGGNTIYF
CDR3 DNA: TGTGCCAGCAGCCCCCGGACAGGGGGAAACACCATATATTTT

clone size: .
D gene: .
J gene: TRBJ2-7
V gene: TRBV19
CDR3 length: 15
CDR3 protein: CASSIDRRNSYEQYF
CDR3 DNA: TGTGCCAGTAGTATAGATAGGAGAAACTCCTACGAGCAGTACTTC

clone size: .
D gene: .
J gene: TRBJ2-1
V gene: TRBV11-2
CDR3 length: 15
CDR3 protein: CASTPWFGRGPQEFF
CDR3 DNA: TGTGCCAGCACCCCCTGGTTCGGGCGGGGGCCCCAGGAGTTCTTC

clone size: few
D gene: .
J gene: TRBJ1-5
V gene: TRBV19
CDR3 length: 14
CDR3 protein: CASSIAGGAQPQHF
CDR3 DNA: TGTGCCAGTAGTATCGCGGGGGGCGCGCAGCCCCAGCATTTT

clone size: .
D gene: .
J gene: TRBJ2-5
V gene: TRBV29-1
CDR3 length: 12
CDR3 protein: CSVLGAQETQYF
CDR3 DNA: TGCAGCGTTCTGGGGGCGCAAGAGACCCAGTACTTC

clone size: .
D gene: .
J gene: TRBJ1-1
V gene: TRBV9
CDR3 length: 16
CDR3 protein: CASSVGQGGLGTEAFF
CDR3 DNA: TGTGCCAGCAGCGTAGGCCAGGGAGGGCTCGGCACTGAAGCTTTCTTT

clone size: .
D gene: TRBD1
J gene: TRBJ2-1
V gene: TRBV27
CDR3 length: 13
CDR3 protein: CASRDSFYNEQFF
CDR3 DNA: TGTGCCAGCCGGGACAGCTTTTACAATGAGCAGTTCTTC

clone size: .
D gene: TRBD2
J gene: TRBJ2-3
V gene: TRBV7-3
CDR3 length: 16
CDR3 protein: CASSLLTGGRIDTQYF
CDR3 DNA: TGTGCCAGCAGCTTATTAACGGGAGGGCGAATAGATACGCAGTATTTT

clone size: .
D gene: .
J gene: TRBJ2-7
V gene: TRBV7-2
CDR3 length: 15
CDR3 protein: CASSLGRRGDYEQYF
CDR3 DNA: TGTGCCAGCAGCTTAGGTCGGAGGGGGGACTACGAGCAGTACTTC

clone size: .
D gene: .
J gene: TRBJ1-1
V gene: TRBV9
CDR3 length: 11
CDR3 protein: CASSGDTEAFF
CDR3 DNA: TGTGCCAGCAGCGGTGACACTGAAGCTTTCTTT

clone size: .
D gene: TRBD1
J gene: TRBJ2-7
V gene: TRBV19
CDR3 length: 16
CDR3 protein: CASSQPGQGRSYEQYF
CDR3 DNA: TGTGCCAGTAGCCAACCGGGACAGGGGCGCTCCTACGAGCAGTACTTC

clone size: .
D gene: TRBD1
J gene: TRBJ1-1
V gene: TRBV4-1
CDR3 length: 15
CDR3 protein: CASSLQGQGVTEAFF
CDR3 DNA: TGCGCCAGCAGCCTTCAGGGACAGGGGGTCACTGAAGCTTTCTTT

clone size: .
D gene: TRBD1
J gene: TRBJ1-5
V gene: TRBV27
CDR3 length: 15
CDR3 protein: CASRDGQGDTQPQHF
CDR3 DNA: TGTGCCAGCAGAGACGGACAGGGCGATACTCAGCCCCAGCATTTT

clone size: .
D gene: .
J gene: TRBJ2-3
V gene: TRBV9
CDR3 length: 11
CDR3 protein: CASSVGDTQYF
CDR3 DNA: TGTGCCAGCAGCGTCGGGGATACGCAGTATTTT

clone size: few
D gene: .
J gene: TRBJ1-2
V gene: TRBV28
CDR3 length: 13
CDR3 protein: CASSYRGFNGYTF
CDR3 DNA: TGTGCCAGCAGTTACAGAGGGTTTAATGGCTACACCTTC

clone size: .
D gene: .
J gene: TRBJ2-5
V gene: TRBV5-6
CDR3 length: 16
CDR3 protein: CASSPLSHGVQETQYF
CDR3 DNA: TGTGCCAGCAGCCCCCTATCACACGGGGTCCAAGAGACCCAGTACTTC

clone size: .
D gene: .
J gene: TRBJ2-5
V gene: TRBV27
CDR3 length: 12
CDR3 protein: CASAPWGETQYF
CDR3 DNA: TGTGCCAGCGCCCCGTGGGGGGAGACCCAGTACTTC

clone size: few
D gene: .
J gene: TRBJ1-1
V gene: TRBV2
CDR3 length: 12
CDR3 protein: CASSTGQWGAFF
CDR3 DNA: TGTGCCAGCAGTACCGGACAGTGGGGAGCTTTCTTT

clone size: .
D gene: .
J gene: TRBJ1-3
V gene: TRBV19
CDR3 length: 13
CDR3 protein: CASSLASGNTIYF
CDR3 DNA: TGTGCCAGTAGTTTGGCCTCTGGAAACACCATATATTTT

clone size: .
D gene: TRBD2
J gene: TRBJ2-2
V gene: TRBV30
CDR3 length: 15
CDR3 protein: CAWSGERGGAGELFF
CDR3 DNA: TGTGCCTGGAGTGGCGAGCGGGGGGGCGCCGGGGAGCTGTTTTTT

clone size: .
D gene: TRBD1
J gene: TRBJ2-7
V gene: TRBV27
CDR3 length: 13
CDR3 protein: CASSDRRSYEQYF
CDR3 DNA: TGTGCCAGCTCGGACAGGCGATCCTACGAGCAGTACTTC

clone size: once
D gene: TRBD1
J gene: TRBJ1-5
V gene: TRBV18
CDR3 length: 15
CDR3 protein: CASSPSGQGHQPQHF
CDR3 DNA: TGTGCCAGCTCACCGTCGGGACAGGGGCATCAGCCCCAGCATTTT

clone size: .
D gene: TRBD2
J gene: TRBJ2-3
V gene: TRBV14
CDR3 length: 16
CDR3 protein: CASSHRLAGGTDTQYF
CDR3 DNA: TGTGCCAGCAGCCACCGACTAGCGGGGGGCACAGATACGCAGTATTTT

clone size: .
D gene: .
J gene: TRBJ1-5
V gene: TRBV18
CDR3 length: 14
CDR3 protein: CASSPAGLHQPQHF
CDR3 DNA: TGTGCCAGCTCACCAGCGGGGCTGCATCAGCCCCAGCATTTT

clone size: .
D gene: .
J gene: TRBJ2-1
V gene: TRBV9
CDR3 length: 15
CDR3 protein: CASSVGSGTYNEQFF
CDR3 DNA: TGTGCCAGCAGCGTAGGTAGCGGTACCTACAATGAGCAGTTCTTC

clone size: once
D gene: .
J gene: TRBJ1-1
V gene: TRBV6-6
CDR3 length: 14
CDR3 protein: CASSFTGTQSEAFF
CDR3 DNA: TGTGCCAGCAGTTTCACAGGGACTCAATCTGAAGCTTTCTTT

clone size: .
D gene: .
J gene: TRBJ1-1
V gene: TRBV19
CDR3 length: 13
CDR3 protein: CASSGDLGRITFF
CDR3 DNA: TGTGCCAGTAGTGGCGACCTTGGAAGGATAACTTTCTTT

clone size: .
D gene: .
J gene: TRBJ2-1
V gene: TRBV29-1
CDR3 length: 11
CDR3 protein: CSVAGGGEQFF
CDR3 DNA: TGCAGCGTTGCCGGAGGGGGTGAGCAGTTCTTC

clone size: once
D gene: .
J gene: TRBJ2-2
V gene: TRBV5-1
CDR3 length: 14
CDR3 protein: CASGPIPDTGELFF
CDR3 DNA: TGCGCCAGCGGGCCCATCCCCGACACCGGGGAGCTGTTTTTT

clone size: .
D gene: TRBD2
J gene: TRBJ2-1
V gene: TRBV7-8
CDR3 length: 15
CDR3 protein: CASSSGLAGESEQFF
CDR3 DNA: TGTGCCAGCAGCTCCGGACTAGCGGGAGAATCTGAGCAGTTCTTC

clone size: few
D gene: .
J gene: TRBJ1-2
V gene: TRBV21-1
CDR3 length: 14
CDR3 protein: CASSKLFRGCGYTF
CDR3 DNA: TGTGCCAGCAGCAAGCTGTTCAGGGGATGTGGCTACACCTTC

clone size: .
D gene: .
J gene: TRBJ1-2
V gene: TRBV28
CDR3 length: 13
CDR3 protein: CASSLLQGDGYTF
CDR3 DNA: TGTGCCAGCAGTTTATTACAGGGAGATGGCTACACCTTC

clone size: .
D gene: .
J gene: TRBJ1-2
V gene: TRBV4-1
CDR3 length: 14
CDR3 protein: CASSKPGDSYGYTF
CDR3 DNA: TGCGCCAGCAGCAAACCAGGAGACTCCTATGGCTACACCTTC

clone size: .
D gene: TRBD2
J gene: TRBJ2-7
V gene: TRBV19
CDR3 length: 14
CDR3 protein: CASRPGSGLYEQYF
CDR3 DNA: TGTGCCAGTAGGCCAGGTAGCGGGCTCTACGAGCAGTACTTC

clone size: .
D gene: TRBD2
J gene: TRBJ2-3
V gene: TRBV4-3
CDR3 length: 14
CDR3 protein: CASSLGGGTDTQYF
CDR3 DNA: TGCGCCAGCAGCCTGGGCGGGGGAACAGATACGCAGTATTTT

clone size: .
D gene: .
J gene: TRBJ1-2
V gene: TRBV5-6
CDR3 length: 14
CDR3 protein: CASSLPTGHYGYTF
CDR3 DNA: TGTGCCAGCAGCCTACCCACAGGGCACTATGGCTACACCTTC

clone size: .
D gene: .
J gene: TRBJ2-2
V gene: TRBV7-2
CDR3 length: 12
CDR3 protein: CAEHRNTGELFF
CDR3 DNA: TGTGCCGAACACAGGAACACCGGGGAGCTGTTTTTT

clone size: .
D gene: TRBD1
J gene: TRBJ1-1
V gene: TRBV6-1
CDR3 length: 13
CDR3 protein: CASQGQALTEAFF
CDR3 DNA: TGTGCCAGCCAAGGACAGGCTTTGACTGAAGCTTTCTTT

clone size: few
D gene: .
J gene: TRBJ2-2
V gene: TRBV25-1
CDR3 length: 15
CDR3 protein: CASSDPGANTGELFF
CDR3 DNA: TGTGCCAGCAGTGACCCCGGGGCCAACACCGGGGAGCTGTTTTTT

clone size: .
D gene: TRBD2
J gene: TRBJ2-7
V gene: TRBV18
CDR3 length: 15
CDR3 protein: CASSRTSGGSYEQYF
CDR3 DNA: TGTGCCAGCTCCCGGACTAGCGGGGGGTCCTACGAGCAGTACTTC

clone size: .
D gene: TRBD1
J gene: TRBJ2-7
V gene: TRBV18
CDR3 length: 13
CDR3 protein: CASSGTGTSKEYF
CDR3 DNA: TGTGCCAGCTCCGGGACAGGGACTTCTAAGGAGTACTTC

clone size: .
D gene: TRBD1
J gene: TRBJ1-2
V gene: TRBV30
CDR3 length: 14
CDR3 protein: CAWSADRRNYGYTF
CDR3 DNA: TGTGCCTGGAGTGCGGACAGGCGTAACTATGGCTACACCTTC

clone size: .
D gene: .
J gene: TRBJ1-2
V gene: TRBV4-1
CDR3 length: 16
CDR3 protein: CASRRDTGSFNYGYTF
CDR3 DNA: TGCGCCAGCAGGAGGGACACCGGATCTTTTAACTATGGCTACACCTTC

clone size: .
D gene: .
J gene: TRBJ1-2
V gene: TRBV25-1
CDR3 length: 13
CDR3 protein: CASSPHPRYGYTF
CDR3 DNA: TGTGCCAGCTCCCCCCACCCGCGCTATGGCTACACCTTC

clone size: .
D gene: .
J gene: TRBJ2-5
V gene: TRBV18
CDR3 length: 14
CDR3 protein: CASLVSTTAETQYF
CDR3 DNA: TGTGCCAGCTTGGTATCGACCACTGCGGAGACCCAGTACTTC

clone size: .
D gene: .
J gene: TRBJ1-2
V gene: TRBV11-2
CDR3 length: 17
CDR3 protein: CASSLAPQGAGSYGYTF
CDR3 DNA: TGTGCCAGCAGCTTAGCCCCCCAGGGAGCCGGGTCCTATGGCTACACCTTC

clone size: .
D gene: .
J gene: TRBJ1-1
V gene: TRBV28
CDR3 length: 14
CDR3 protein: CASMVGGGHTEAFF
CDR3 DNA: TGTGCCAGCATGGTTGGGGGGGGGCACACTGAAGCTTTCTTT

clone size: .
D gene: TRBD1
J gene: TRBJ1-1
V gene: TRBV14
CDR3 length: 17
CDR3 protein: CASSQYGTGGRNTEAFF
CDR3 DNA: TGTGCCAGCAGCCAATATGGGACAGGGGGCAGGAACACTGAAGCTTTCTTT

clone size: .
D gene: .
J gene: TRBJ1-2
V gene: TRBV4-1
CDR3 length: 13
CDR3 protein: CASSLGANYGYTF
CDR3 DNA: TGCGCCAGCAGCCTTGGGGCGAACTATGGCTACACCTTC

clone size: .
D gene: TRBD2
J gene: TRBJ2-7
V gene: TRBV7-2
CDR3 length: 16
CDR3 protein: CASSRPLAGISYEQYF
CDR3 DNA: TGTGCCAGCAGCCGTCCACTAGCGGGGATCTCCTACGAGCAGTACTTC

clone size: .
D gene: .
J gene: TRBJ2-3
V gene: TRBV19
CDR3 length: 16
CDR3 protein: CASSMPQGPHTDTQYF
CDR3 DNA: TGTGCCAGTAGTATGCCGCAGGGACCCCACACAGATACGCAGTATTTT

clone size: .
D gene: TRBD2
J gene: TRBJ2-7
V gene: TRBV13
CDR3 length: 14
CDR3 protein: CASSLSGGAFEQYF
CDR3 DNA: TGTGCCAGCAGCCTTAGCGGGGGGGCCTTCGAGCAGTACTTC

clone size: .
D gene: .
J gene: TRBJ2-7
V gene: TRBV9
CDR3 length: 16
CDR3 protein: CASSVGGTGSSYEQYF
CDR3 DNA: TGTGCCAGCAGCGTAGGGGGGACCGGTAGCTCCTACGAGCAGTACTTC